Listed below are T cell receptor beta chains from one sample, sequenced in a study of T cells in Graves' hyperthyroidism and ophthalmopathy. From the multiplex PCR reads, TCRdb called clonotypes with MiXCR, one entry per CDR3 protein. The sample contains hundreds of thousands of distinct CDR3 sequences, around a fifth of which appear only once. The material sequenced was blood. These receptor sequences come from a man aged 50 to 59 with Graves' ophthalmopathy. Each CDR3 is given with its conserved first and last residue. D genes are given only for firm matches. Only some rows state a clone size, as once, few, many or a class for expanded clones.

j_call	v_call	clone_size	d_call	cdr3_nt	cdr3_aa
TRBJ1-1	TRBV2	many	NA	TGTGCCAGCAGTGACATAGCGGAGGGGTTGTTCGCTGAAGCTTTCTTT	CASSDIAEGLFAEAFF
TRBJ1-1	TRBV7-8	many	TRBD1	TGTGCCAGCAGCTTATTTAGGGGACAGGGGGTTCACCCTTTCCCTGGCACTGAAGCTTTCTTT	CASSLFRGQGVHPFPGTEAFF
TRBJ2-7	TRBV28	many	NA	TGTGCCAGCAACCCGGGATCTCAGCAAGTCTCCTACGAGCAGTACTTC	CASNPGSQQVSYEQYF
TRBJ2-3	TRBV28	few	NA	TGTGTCAGCAGCTCCCCCCCCCCGGGGAAGACAGATACGCAGTATTTT	CVSSSPPPGKTDTQYF
TRBJ2-6	TRBV28	NA	NA	TGTGCCAGCGTTGCCTCTGGGGCCAACGTCCTGACTTTC	CASVASGANVLTF
TRBJ2-1	TRBV5-8	many	TRBD2	TGTGCCAGCAGCTATCACCTTCTAGCGGGAGACTCTAATGAGCAGTTCTTC	CASSYHLLAGDSNEQFF
TRBJ1-2	TRBV2	many	NA	TGTGCCAGCAAGCGGGGACCCAACTATGGCTACACCTTC	CASKRGPNYGYTF
TRBJ2-7	TRBV11-2	many	TRBD2	TGTGCCAGCAGCTTAGAGGGAAGCGGGAGCTACGAGCAGTACTTC	CASSLEGSGSYEQYF
TRBJ2-7	TRBV20-1	few	TRBD2	TGCAGTGCTAGAGTAAAGCGGGAGCCCCCGGTGGGTCTCTACGAGCAGTACTTC	CSARVKREPPVGLYEQYF
TRBJ2-1	TRBV20-1	NA	TRBD2	TGCAGTGCTTCGACCGTAGCGGGAGGGGGGAATGAGCAGTTCTTC	CSASTVAGGGNEQFF
TRBJ2-7	TRBV4-2	NA	NA	TGTGCCAGCAGCCCCCCCCCCGAAAGCTCCTACGAGCAGTACTTC	CASSPPPESSYEQYF
TRBJ2-7	TRBV12-3/TRBV12-4	many	NA	TGTGCCAGCAGTCCTCGGACGGGGACCTACGAGCAGTACTTC	CASSPRTGTYEQYF
TRBJ1-1	TRBV20-1	many	TRBD1	TGCAGTGCTCCAAAGAGGACAGGCCCGAACACTGAAGCTTTCTTT	CSAPKRTGPNTEAFF
TRBJ2-1	TRBV20-1	many	NA	TGCAGTGCCACGACTAGTTACGCGCAGTTCTTC	CSATTSYAQFF
TRBJ2-3	TRBV3-1	many	NA	TGTGCCAGCAGCCAAGATCCAAGTACGCAGCAGTATTTT	CASSQDPSTQQYF
TRBJ2-5	TRBV20-1	many	NA	TGCAGTGCTAGCCCTATCCGGGGCTCGGGAGAGACCCAGTACTTC	CSASPIRGSGETQYF
TRBJ2-7	TRBV3-1	many	NA	TGTGCCAGCAGCCAGGCAACGACAGGGAGGGTATACGAGCAGTACTTC	CASSQATTGRVYEQYF